This T cell receptor (beta chain) was captured by sequencing in a study of T cell repertoires in cytomegalovirus infection. Background on the study: Public TCR beta signatures marked donors with CMV infection and the matching HLA. Findings and limits, study-wide: Predominance within the ex vivo response was attributable to HLA-C-restricted CMV-specific TCR beta clonotypes.

With regard to this clonotype: Its antigen is still unknown.

One entry per CDR3 protein results from TCRdb running MiXCR on the reads. The sample holds hundreds of thousands of distinct CDR3 sequences, 30% to 40% seen once. Deletions cut 7 bases from V and 0 bases from J, with 8 bases between. The germline V gene encodes CDR1 LNHDA and CDR2 SQIVND (reference sequence). The CDR3 totals 13 residues. The sequencing here drew on cultured CD8+ T cells from PBMCs, taken from culture after CMV antigen stimulation. The receptor was derived from a human donor in good health (CMV status not recorded). Some clones in this sample may be carry-over from other donors' samples. The rearrangement links TRBV19 to TRBJ2-3; no clear D gene. The CDR3 nucleotides read TGTGCCAGTAATGCAGCTAGCACAGATACGCAGTATTTT. This gives the protein CASNAASTDTQYF.